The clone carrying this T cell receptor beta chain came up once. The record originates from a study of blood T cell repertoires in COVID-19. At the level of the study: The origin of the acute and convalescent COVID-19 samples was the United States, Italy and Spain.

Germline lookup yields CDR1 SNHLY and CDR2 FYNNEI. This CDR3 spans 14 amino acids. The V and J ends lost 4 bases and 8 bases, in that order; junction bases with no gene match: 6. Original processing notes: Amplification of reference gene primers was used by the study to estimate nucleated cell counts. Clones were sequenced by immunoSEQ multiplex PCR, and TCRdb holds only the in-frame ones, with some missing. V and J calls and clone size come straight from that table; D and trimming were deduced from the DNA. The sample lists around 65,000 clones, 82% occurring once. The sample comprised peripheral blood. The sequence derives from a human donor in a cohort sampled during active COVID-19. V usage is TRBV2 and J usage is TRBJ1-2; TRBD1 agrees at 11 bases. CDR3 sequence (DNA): TGTGCCAGCAGTGTGGACAGGGGGCTTGGGGGCTACACCTTC. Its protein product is CASSVDRGLGGYTF. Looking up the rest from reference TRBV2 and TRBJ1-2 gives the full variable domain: EPEVTQTPSHQVTQMGQEVILRCVPISNHLYFYWYRQILGQKVEFLVSFYNNEISEKSEIFDDQFSVERPDGSNFTLKIRSTKLEDSAMYFCASSVDRGLGGYTFGSGTRLTVV.